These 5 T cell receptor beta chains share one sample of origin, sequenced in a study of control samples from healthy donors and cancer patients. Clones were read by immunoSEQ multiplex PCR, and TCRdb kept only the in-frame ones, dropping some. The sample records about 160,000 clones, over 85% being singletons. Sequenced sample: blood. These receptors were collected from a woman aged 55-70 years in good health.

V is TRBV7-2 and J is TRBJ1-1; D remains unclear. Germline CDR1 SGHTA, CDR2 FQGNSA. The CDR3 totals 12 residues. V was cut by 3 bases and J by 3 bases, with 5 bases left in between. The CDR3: CASSLGYTEAFF. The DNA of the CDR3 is TGTGCCAGCAGCTTGGGCTACACTGAAGCTTTCTTT.

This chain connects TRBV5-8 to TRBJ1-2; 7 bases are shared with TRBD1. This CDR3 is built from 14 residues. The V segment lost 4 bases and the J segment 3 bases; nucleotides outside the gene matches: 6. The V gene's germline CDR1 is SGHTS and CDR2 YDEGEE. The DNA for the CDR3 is TGTGCCAGCAGCCGAACAGGGGTCGACTATGGCTACACCTTC. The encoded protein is CASSRTGVDYGYTF.

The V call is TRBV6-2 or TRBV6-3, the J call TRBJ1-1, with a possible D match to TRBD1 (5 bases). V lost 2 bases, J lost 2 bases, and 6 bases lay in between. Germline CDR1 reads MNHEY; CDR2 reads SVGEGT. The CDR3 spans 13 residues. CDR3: CASSYRDNTEAFF. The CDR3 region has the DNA TGTGCCAGCAGTTACCGGGACAACACTGAAGCTTTCTTT.

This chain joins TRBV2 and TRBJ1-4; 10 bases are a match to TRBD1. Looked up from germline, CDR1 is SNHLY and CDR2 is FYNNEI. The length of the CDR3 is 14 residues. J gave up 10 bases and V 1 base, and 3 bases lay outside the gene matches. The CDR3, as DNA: TGTGCCAGCAGTGAAGATGGGACAGGGGTAAAACTGTTTTTT. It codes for CASSEDGTGVKLFF. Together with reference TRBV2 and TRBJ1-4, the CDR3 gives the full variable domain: EPEVTQTPSHQVTQMGQEVILRCVPISNHLYFYWYRQILGQKVEFLVSFYNNEISEKSEIFDDQFSVERPDGSNFTLKIRSTKLEDSAMYFCASSEDGTGVKLFFGSGTQLSVL.

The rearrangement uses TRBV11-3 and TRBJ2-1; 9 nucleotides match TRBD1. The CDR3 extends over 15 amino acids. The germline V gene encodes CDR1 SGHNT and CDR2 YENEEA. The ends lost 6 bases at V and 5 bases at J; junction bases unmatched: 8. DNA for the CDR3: TGTGCCAGCAGAAAAACACAGGGGGCCCACAATGAGCAGTTCTTC. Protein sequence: CASRKTQGAHNEQFF.